Below are 13 T cell receptor beta chains sequenced from a single sample in a study of Ad26.COV2.S vaccination and SARS-CoV-2 variants (dated by TCRdb to the early 2020s). The sample's treatment or condition, from its label and the paper: approximately 18 received Ad26.COV2.S at low or high dose, single or two shots; about 5 received placebo; per-sample allocation not given. Repertoires of vaccine and placebo recipients were sequenced from samples collected on day 63 after the first injection. The receptor library was made with the immunoSEQ multiplex PCR assay. TCRdb holds this immuneACCESS table with in-frame rearrangements only. Some clones are missing; in checked studies, unresolved V genes explain under half, and the rest has no known cause. Recorded for this sample are some 460,000 clones; 80% to 90% of them occurred a single time. Of the sample, around 1.6% is held by the ten largest clones.

The sample in question was peripheral blood, obtained in a trial of Ad26.COV2.S vaccine versus placebo. The source of these receptors is a person aged 18-60 years who received the Ad26.COV2.S COVID-19 vaccine or a placebo.

For this clone: Its ends do not fully match the called genes, so a read error is possible. V usage is TRBV30 and J usage is TRBJ2-3, with 8 bases aligning to TRBD1. This CDR3 spans 16 amino acids. The germline gives CDR1 GTSNPN, CDR2 SVGIG (reference sequence). The CDR3 DNA reads TGTGCATGGAGGGTGCGGGACAGGTCTTTGGGAGATACGCAGTATTTT. It encodes CAWRVRDRSLGDTQYF.

The rearrangement links TRBV6-6 to TRBJ2-5, with D uncertain. CDR1 MNHNY and CDR2 SVGAGI come from the germline V gene (reference sequence). The V end lost 6 bases, the J end lost 2 bases, and 10 bases lay between the germline ends. The CDR3 runs 13 residues. CDR3: CASSRSRQETQYF. For the CDR3, the DNA is TGTGCCAGCAGCAGATCCAGGCAAGAGACCCAGTACTTC.

The chain combines TRBV5-1 with TRBJ2-7; 7 bases agree with TRBD2. V dropped 4 bases and J dropped 7; count of bases not matched to a gene: 14. This CDR3 is 15 amino acids long. In germline, CDR1 is SGHRS, CDR2 YFSETQ. The CDR3 region has the DNA TGCGCCAGCAGCGGAGGAGCGGGACCTTACGAGGAGCAGTACTTC. It specifies CASSGGAGPYEEQYF. Full variable domain (missing parts from reference TRBV5-1 and TRBJ2-7): KAGVTQTPRYLIKTRGQQVTLSCSPISGHRSVSWYQQTPGQGLQFLFEYFSETQRNKGNFPGRFSGRQFSNSRSEMNVSTLELGDSALYLCASSGGAGPYEEQYFGPGTRLTVT.

This clone was counted at least ten times. Other DNA sequences in this specimen translate into the identical CDR3. The chain uses TRBV5-1 and TRBJ2-7; tentative D call: TRBD1 (6 bases). The CDR3 loop spans 15 amino acids. Trimming cost V 0 bases and J 1 base, with 11 bases left between them. Germline V CDR1 and CDR2: SGHRS, YFSETQ. This CDR3 is CASSLVWGPSYEQYF. CDR3 DNA sequence: TGCGCCAGCAGCTTGGTGTGGGGGCCTTCCTACGAGCAGTACTTC.

As for this clone: Other DNA sequences in the sample encode the same CDR3. The chain is built from TRBV6-5 and TRBJ2-7; TRBD2 aligns across 13 bases. Unmatched junction bases numbered 1, after V lost 0 bases and J lost 2 bases. Germline CDR1 reads MNHEY; CDR2 reads SVGAGI. The CDR3 runs 16 residues. CDR3 protein: CASSYSGTSGTYEQYF. The CDR3 DNA sequence: TGTGCCAGCAGTTACTCCGGGACTAGCGGGACCTACGAGCAGTACTTC.

This clone was found a few times. The chain has TRBV5-1 and TRBJ1-1; D is perhaps TRBD1 (6 bases). There are 14 residues in the CDR3. V dropped 4 bases and J dropped 0 bases, with 10 bases sitting between them. Germline CDR1 and CDR2: SGHRS and YFSETQ. CDR3 sequence (DNA): TGCGCCAGCAGCACGTGGACAGTGAACACTGAAGCTTTCTTT. Its protein product is CASSTWTVNTEAFF. Looking up the rest from reference TRBV5-1 and TRBJ1-1 gives the full variable domain: KAGVTQTPRYLIKTRGQQVTLSCSPISGHRSVSWYQQTPGQGLQFLFEYFSETQRNKGNFPGRFSGRQFSNSRSEMNVSTLELGDSALYLCASSTWTVNTEAFFGQGTRLTVV.

The rearrangement joins TRBV7-2 to TRBJ2-5; D uncertain. CDR1 and CDR2 from the germline V gene are SGHTA and FQGNSA. V was cut by 1 base and J by 5 bases, with 8 bases left in between. The CDR3 runs to 13 residues. The CDR3 loop is CASSLVMLETQYF. The CDR3 nucleotides are TGTGCCAGCAGCTTAGTTATGCTGGAGACCCAGTACTTC.

The genes are TRBV3-1 (or the pseudogene TRBV3-2) and TRBJ2-7, with D unresolved. Trimming took off 0 bases at V and 2 bases at J, with 5 bases between the two ends. Germline CDR1 LGHDT, CDR2 YNNKEL (reference sequence). The CDR3 consists of 13 residues. CDR3: CASSQDLAYEQYF. In DNA, the CDR3 is TGTGCCAGCAGCCAAGATCTCGCCTACGAGCAGTACTTC.

This chain uses TRBV19 with TRBJ1-5, with 7 positions matching TRBD1. Trimming took 7 bases from V and 0 from J; bases not matched to a gene: 6. The CDR3 loop spans 15 amino acids. The germline V gene has CDR1 LNHDA and CDR2 SQIVND (reference sequence). The chain's CDR3 is CASTAGGYSNQPQHF. CDR3 coding DNA: TGTGCCAGTACCGCAGGGGGATATAGCAATCAGCCCCAGCATTTT.

The rearrangement joins TRBV25-1 to TRBJ1-1, with D possibly TRBD1 on 5 matching bases. This CDR3 spans 13 amino acids. V was trimmed by 3 bases and J by 7 bases, leaving 12 bases between them. CDR1 is MGHDK and CDR2 is SYGVNS in the germline V gene. CDR3 sequence (DNA): TGTGCCAGCAGTGAGGATTCAGGGTTTGAAGCTTTCTTT. It translates to CASSEDSGFEAFF.

The chain is built from TRBV18 and TRBJ2-1; 8 nucleotides agree with TRBD1. J gave up 6 bases and V 3 bases, and 10 bases lay outside the gene matches. The CDR3 covers 16 residues. The V gene's germline CDR1 is KGHSH and CDR2 LQKENI. The CDR3 protein is CASSPQAGGAGNEQFF. CDR3 coding DNA: TGTGCCAGCTCACCCCAGGCAGGGGGCGCAGGCAATGAGCAGTTCTTC. The full variable domain, its missing parts supplied by reference TRBV18 and TRBJ2-1, is NAGVMQNPRHLVRRRGQEARLRCSPMKGHSHVYWYRQLPEEGLKFMVYLQKENIIDESGMPKERFSAEFPKEGPSILRIQQVVRGDSAAYFCASSPQAGGAGNEQFFGPGTRLTVL.

The chain recombines TRBV2 with TRBJ2-5, with a weak D call TRBD2 (6 bases). Trimming shortened V by 2 bases and J by 7 bases, and 14 bases separated the two germline ends. The CDR3 consists of 14 residues. Germline V gives CDR1 SNHLY, CDR2 FYNNEI. CDR3 sequence (DNA): TGTGCCAGCAGTGAATCTCAGCGGAGGGGGACCCAGTACTTC. It encodes CASSESQRRGTQYF.

The gene calls are TRBV6-1 and TRBJ1-4; D is unclear. The CDR3 totals 17 residues. V lost 4 bases and J 7 bases, leaving 22 bases between the germline ends. Germline V CDR1 and CDR2: MNHNS, SASEGT. This chain's CDR3 is CASSGPRQDHISEKLFF. As DNA, the CDR3 is TGTGCCAGCAGTGGGCCGAGGCAGGATCATATTAGTGAAAAACTGTTTTTT.